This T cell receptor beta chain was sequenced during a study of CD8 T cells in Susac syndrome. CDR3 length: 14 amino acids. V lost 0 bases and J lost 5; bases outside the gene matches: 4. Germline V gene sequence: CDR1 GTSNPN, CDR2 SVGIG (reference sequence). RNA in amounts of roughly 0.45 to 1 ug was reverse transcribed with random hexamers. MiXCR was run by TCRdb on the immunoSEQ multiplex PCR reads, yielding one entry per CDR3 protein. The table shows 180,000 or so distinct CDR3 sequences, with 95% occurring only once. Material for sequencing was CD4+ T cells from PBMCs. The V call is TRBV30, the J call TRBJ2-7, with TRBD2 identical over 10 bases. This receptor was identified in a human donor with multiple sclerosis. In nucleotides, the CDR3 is TGTGCCTGGAGTGTCCAGCTAGCGGGGGACGAGCAGTACTTC. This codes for CAWSVQLAGDEQYF.